The rows below give T cell receptor beta chains drawn from one sample of a study of long-term antiretroviral therapy in people with HIV. TCRdb keeps only in-frame clones here, not all; method: immunoSEQ multiplex PCR. The sample lists 35,000 or so clones; 80% to 90% were seen once. The sample consisted of unsorted PBMCs, taken 0.4 years before starting antiretroviral therapy. The source of these receptors is a man between 18 and 35 years old with HIV. Both conserved end residues are part of each CDR3. D genes are given only for firm matches. Size tells how often a clone was seen (once, few, many) or the class of an expanded clone, and some rows leave it out.

TRBD1	TRBV18	.	TRBJ2-7	TGTGCCAGCTCCCCAGGGACAGGGCGCGAGCAGTACTTC	CASSPGTGREQYF
.	TRBV5-1	.	TRBJ2-5	TGCGCCAGCAGCTTGAGTGAATCCACGTCGACCCAGTACTTC	CASSLSESTSTQYF
.	TRBV29-1	.	TRBJ2-1	TGCAGCGTTGAAGATGGTGGGAGCTCCTACAATGAGCAGTTCTTC	CSVEDGGSSYNEQFF
.	TRBV6-5	few	TRBJ1-6	TGTGCCAGCAGTTACACGGGGAGCTCCTATAATTCACCCCTCCACTTT	CASSYTGSSYNSPLHF
.	TRBV27	.	TRBJ2-1	TGTGCCAGCAGTACCACCTCGGCCGCAAGTTACAATGAGCAGTTCTTC	CASSTTSAASYNEQFF
.	TRBV9	.	TRBJ1-2	TGTGCCAGCAGCGCAGACCCCTCGTCCTATGGCTACACCTTC	CASSADPSSYGYTF
TRBD1	TRBV6-5	.	TRBJ2-7	TGTGCCAGCAAATCCGGGACAGGCTCCTACGAGCAGTACTTC	CASKSGTGSYEQYF
.	TRBV30	once	TRBJ1-3	TGTGCCTGGAGTTGGGGGCGAGCTGGAAACACCATATATTTT	CAWSWGRAGNTIYF
.	TRBV10-1	.	TRBJ1-1	TGCGCCAGCAGCCCAATAGGGACGGTGAACACTGAAGCTTTCTTT	CASSPIGTVNTEAFF
.	TRBV4-2	.	TRBJ2-6	TGTGCCAGCAGCCAAGAAGGGGTCACTGGGGCCAACGTCCTGACTTTC	CASSQEGVTGANVLTF
.	TRBV5-1	once	TRBJ1-2	TGCGCCAGCAGCCTACAAAGAACACGGATCGGCTATGGCTACACCTTC	CASSLQRTRIGYGYTF
TRBD2	TRBV7-3	.	TRBJ2-2	TGTGCCAGCAGCTTAATCGGGGGGGCGCAGGACGGGGAGCTGTTTTTT	CASSLIGGAQDGELFF
TRBD1	TRBV5-8	.	TRBJ1-6	TGTGCCAGCAGCTTGGCCGACGGGACAGGGGGGACCTATAATTCACCCCTCCACTTT	CASSLADGTGGTYNSPLHF
.	TRBV5-1	.	TRBJ1-1	TGCGCCAGCAGCTTGGCTCCAGGGGCGGGGAACACTGAAGCTTTCTTT	CASSLAPGAGNTEAFF
TRBD2	TRBV2	.	TRBJ2-7	TGTGCCAGCACGGGGACTAGCGCCTACGAGCAGTACTTC	CASTGTSAYEQYF
TRBD2	TRBV30	.	TRBJ2-3	TGTGCCTGGAGTGATGTGAGGGAGGGTACAGATACGCAGTATTTT	CAWSDVREGTDTQYF
TRBD1	TRBV7-9	few	TRBJ2-7	TGTGCCAGCAGCTTAACGGACAGGGTGTACTTC	CASSLTDRVYF
TRBD1	TRBV7-6	.	TRBJ2-2	TGTGCCAGCAGCGTACCAAGACAGGGGGAGAACACCGGGGAGCTGTTTTTT	CASSVPRQGENTGELFF
TRBD2	TRBV7-2	.	TRBJ2-7	TGTGCCAGCAGCTCTAGCCGCGGGGGGGCCTCCTACGAGCAGTACTTC	CASSSSRGGASYEQYF
.	TRBV11-3	few	TRBJ2-2	TGTGCCAGCAGCCTCACCGGGACGGAATCACCTCTTTTT	CASSLTGTESPLF
.	TRBV7-2	.	TRBJ1-3	TGTGCCAGCAGCTTAGCCCCCCTTACGGAAAACACCATATATTTT	CASSLAPLTENTIYF
.	TRBV2	once	TRBJ2-1	TGTGCCAGCAGCGTCGACAACTACAATGAGCAGTTCTTC	CASSVDNYNEQFF
.	TRBV29-1	.	TRBJ2-2	TGCAGCGTTGTTCAGTCTACCACCGGGGAGCTGTTTTTT	CSVVQSTTGELFF
.	TRBV11-2	.	TRBJ1-6	TGTGCCAGCAGCTTAGTTTATGGGGACTATTTAGACTATAATTCACCCCTCCACTTT	CASSLVYGDYLDYNSPLHF
TRBD1	TRBV18	.	TRBJ2-7	TGTGCCAGCTCACCTGGGCTTCGAGGACAGGGCTTAGGGGAGCAGTACTTC	CASSPGLRGQGLGEQYF
.	TRBV29-1	.	TRBJ1-2	TGCAGCGTTGCTCCTCAATACACCTTC	CSVAPQYTF
.	TRBV19	.	TRBJ1-1	TGTGCCAGTAGTATAGGAAGGACCGAAGCTTTCTTT	CASSIGRTEAFF
TRBD1	TRBV5-4	.	TRBJ1-2	TGTGCCAGCACCCTGACAGGGGGGATCGGCTACACCTTC	CASTLTGGIGYTF
.	TRBV7-2	.	TRBJ2-1	TGTGCCAGCAGCTTAGCGTTCCAGGGTGAGCAGTTCTTC	CASSLAFQGEQFF
TRBD1	TRBV7-9	.	TRBJ1-4	TGTGCCAGCAGCTCCTCGACAGGGTGGAGTGAAAAACTGTTTTTT	CASSSSTGWSEKLFF
.	TRBV5-5	.	TRBJ2-3	TGTGCCAGCAGCTTGGCCCGCCTGGCTAGCACAGATACGCAGTATTTT	CASSLARLASTDTQYF
.	TRBV5-6	.	TRBJ2-1	TGTGCCAGCAGCTTTATGCTTAGTGAGCAGTTCTTC	CASSFMLSEQFF
.	TRBV28	few	TRBJ1-5	TGTGCCAGCAGTTCGAGTTTGGGGAGCAATCAGCCCCAGCATTTT	CASSSSLGSNQPQHF
TRBD2	TRBV9	.	TRBJ2-7	TGTGCCAGCAGCGTAGAAGGGGACAGAGGACTAGCGGCCGCCTCCTTCTACGAGCAGTACTTC	CASSVEGDRGLAAASFYEQYF
TRBD2	TRBV27	.	TRBJ2-5	TGTGCCAGCAGTTTTAGCTTCAGTCTTTTGGGGGGGCAAGAGACCCAGTACTTC	CASSFSFSLLGGQETQYF
.	TRBV2	.	TRBJ1-2	TGTGCCAGCAGGGTTTTAGGGCCGCGGGGCTACACCTTC	CASRVLGPRGYTF
.	TRBV6-6	.	TRBJ1-1	TGTGCCAGCAGTAAGGGACACGAATCGAACACTGAAGCTTTCTTT	CASSKGHESNTEAFF
.	TRBV18	.	TRBJ2-7	TGTGCCAGCTCACCACCACCCCCTTACGAGCAGTACTTC	CASSPPPPYEQYF
TRBD2	TRBV28	.	TRBJ2-6	TGTGCCAGCAGAGACGCCCCTCCACTAGCGGGAGCGAGGGGGGCCAACGTCCTGACTTTC	CASRDAPPLAGARGANVLTF
.	TRBV19	.	TRBJ2-5	TGTGCCAGTAGTATGACTAAACAAGAGACCCAGTACTTC	CASSMTKQETQYF
TRBD2	TRBV27	.	TRBJ2-1	TGTGCCAGCAGTTTTGTACGGACGGGACTAGCGGACTACAATGAGCAGTTCTTC	CASSFVRTGLADYNEQFF
TRBD1	TRBV6-1	.	TRBJ2-3	TGTGCCAGCATGGTGACAGGGCCCCTGGATACGCAGTATTTT	CASMVTGPLDTQYF
.	TRBV28	.	TRBJ2-7	TGTGCCAGCAGCCGTCCACGGGACTCCTACGAGCAGTACTTC	CASSRPRDSYEQYF
.	TRBV9	.	TRBJ2-2	TGTGCCAGCAGCGTAGGAGGACCCTTGGGGGAGCTGTTTTTT	CASSVGGPLGELFF
TRBD1	TRBV7-9	.	TRBJ2-7	TGTGCCAGCAGCCCATTTGTGACAGGGGGCTTAACCTACGAGCAGTACTTC	CASSPFVTGGLTYEQYF
.	TRBV9	few	TRBJ2-7	TGTGCCAGCAGCAAGTGGCGGTCAGACACCTACGAGCAGTACTTC	CASSKWRSDTYEQYF
.	TRBV27	once	TRBJ2-7	TGTGCCAGCAGTATCCAGGCAACCTACGAGCAGTACTTC	CASSIQATYEQYF
.	TRBV30	once	TRBJ1-2	TGTGCCTGGAGTGTACCTCCAGGAGACGGCTACACCTTC	CAWSVPPGDGYTF
.	TRBV6-5	.	TRBJ2-3	TGTGCCAGCAGTTACTCGAGGGCAGATACGCAGTATTTT	CASSYSRADTQYF
TRBD1	TRBV28	.	TRBJ1-1	TGTGCCAGCAGAACTCCGACAGGGAGAACCACTGAAGCTTTCTTT	CASRTPTGRTTEAFF
.	TRBV7-2	.	TRBJ2-3	TGTGCCAGCAGCTCCCGGGGCAGCACAGATACGCAGTATTTT	CASSSRGSTDTQYF
TRBD1	TRBV27	.	TRBJ1-6	TGTGCCAGCAACTCAGGGGGTTCAAACCTGGGGAATTCACCCCTCCACTTT	CASNSGGSNLGNSPLHF
TRBD1	TRBV5-1	.	TRBJ2-1	TGCGCCAGCAGCTTTGGGGACAGGGATTACAATGAGCAGTTCTTC	CASSFGDRDYNEQFF
.	TRBV29-1	.	TRBJ1-2	TGCAGCGTTTTGGGGTTCGGTAACTATGGCTACACCTTC	CSVLGFGNYGYTF
.	TRBV6-1	.	TRBJ1-1	TGTGCCAGCAGTGAAGGGCTGGCGAACACTGAAGCTTTCTTT	CASSEGLANTEAFF
.	TRBV5-5	.	TRBJ1-5	TGTGCCAGCAGCTTGGGGGACATTAGCAATCAGCCCCAGCATTTT	CASSLGDISNQPQHF
.	TRBV9	.	TRBJ2-2	TGTGCCAGCAGCGTATTGGACAGCGCGAACACCGGGGAGCTGTTTTTT	CASSVLDSANTGELFF
TRBD1	TRBV5-6	.	TRBJ1-1	TGTGCCAGCAGCCCGGGGGACAGGGGGCGGAGAGCTGAAGCTTTCTTT	CASSPGDRGRRAEAFF
.	TRBV19	.	TRBJ1-2	TGTGCCAGTAGTATAGATAAGAACGCGTACTATGGCTACACCTTC	CASSIDKNAYYGYTF
.	TRBV9	.	TRBJ1-4	TGTGCCAGCAGCGTAGGGTCGGGGCCCATTGAAAAACTGTTTTTT	CASSVGSGPIEKLFF